Listed below are T cell receptor beta chains from one sample, sequenced in a study of blood T cell repertoires in COVID-19. TCRdb's table, derived via immunoSEQ multiplex PCR, lists solely in-frame clones and lacks some. The repertoire consists of under 350,000 clones, with 80% to 90% occurring once and the leading ten covering about 4.2%. The sample comprised PBMCs or T cells enriched from blood (not recorded which). Receptors originate from a woman aged 40 to 55 with acute COVID-19. Both conserved end residues are part of each CDR3. D genes are given only for firm matches. Clone size appears in some rows only: once, few, many, or a class for an expanded clone.

TRBJ1-4,NA,TRBV3-1/TRBV3-2,TRBD1,TGTGCCAGCAGCAGACAGGGGAACGAAAAACTGTTTTTT,CASSRQGNEKLFF
TRBJ1-1,NA,TRBV7-3,NA,TGTGCCAGCAAACAGGAACGGATGAACACTGAAGCTTTCTTT,CASKQERMNTEAFF
TRBJ1-4,NA,TRBV19,NA,TGTGCCAGTAGTATACGGACCCGCGCGGGTTTTGAAAAACTGTTTTTT,CASSIRTRAGFEKLFF
TRBJ1-1,NA,TRBV2,TRBD1,TGTGCCAGCAGACTCAGGGGGGCGAACACTGAAGCTTTCTTT,CASRLRGANTEAFF
TRBJ2-7,NA,TRBV7-9,NA,TGTGCCAGCAGCTTAACGGACACCATCGAGCAGTACTTC,CASSLTDTIEQYF
TRBJ1-4,NA,TRBV18,NA,TGTGCCAGCTCACCACAGAATACAGCCGACGAAAAACTGTTTTTT,CASSPQNTADEKLFF
TRBJ1-1,NA,TRBV9,NA,TGTGCCAGCAGCCCCACTTTAACGCCTGAAGCTTTCTTT,CASSPTLTPEAFF
TRBJ2-7,NA,TRBV10-3,TRBD1,TGTGCCATCAGTCCCGGGACAGTAAACTACGAGCAGTACTTC,CAISPGTVNYEQYF
TRBJ2-7,NA,TRBV28,TRBD1,TGTGCCAGCAGTCCGACCCGGACAGGGGGCTACGAGCAGTACTTC,CASSPTRTGGYEQYF
TRBJ1-2,once,TRBV10-3,TRBD1,TGTGCCATCAGTGAGAGCGCGGGACAGTACTATGGCTACACCTTC,CAISESAGQYYGYTF
TRBJ1-3,NA,TRBV19,NA,TGTGCCAGTAGTATAAACAGCCAAATCTCTGGAAACACCATATATTTT,CASSINSQISGNTIYF
TRBJ2-6,NA,TRBV6-5,NA,TGTGCCAGCGGAGGGTCTGGGGCCAACGTCCTGACTTTC,CASGGSGANVLTF
TRBJ1-2,once,TRBV5-6,NA,TGTGCCAGCAGCTTGGTCCCAGCGCTCCGCTATGGCTACACCTTC,CASSLVPALRYGYTF
TRBJ1-6,NA,TRBV28,TRBD1,TGTGCCAGCAGTCGAGACAGGGGGCACAATTCACCCCTCCACTTT,CASSRDRGHNSPLHF
TRBJ1-2,NA,TRBV18,NA,TGTGCCAGCTCACCAGCCGGGAAGAGGAACTATGGCTACACCTTC,CASSPAGKRNYGYTF
TRBJ1-2,NA,TRBV3-1/TRBV3-2,TRBD1,TGTGCCAGCAGCCAAGCTGAGACAGGGTACGATGGCTACACCTTC,CASSQAETGYDGYTF
TRBJ1-3,once,TRBV10-3,TRBD1,TGTGCCATAGCCGGGACAGCTCTTTCTGGAAACACCATATATTTT,CAIAGTALSGNTIYF
TRBJ2-7,once,TRBV6-5,NA,TGTGCCACGACCGGGACATCCTACGAGCAGTACTTC,CATTGTSYEQYF
TRBJ1-5,NA,TRBV6-1,NA,TGTGCCAGTACAGGGTGGGAGCAGCCCCAGCATTTT,CASTGWEQPQHF
TRBJ1-6,NA,TRBV19,TRBD1,TGTGCCAGTAAGGACAGGGAACGGTGGTCACCCCTCCACTTT,CASKDRERWSPLHF
TRBJ1-6,few,TRBV5-5,NA,TGTGCCAGCAGCTTAACAAGGGGTTCACCCCTCCACTTT,CASSLTRGSPLHF
TRBJ2-7,NA,TRBV7-4,TRBD1,TGTGCCAGCAGCCCCGACAGGGACGACCACGAGCAGTACTTC,CASSPDRDDHEQYF
TRBJ1-2,NA,TRBV19,TRBD1,TGTGCCAGTAGTAAATCCCGACAGGGTGTGAACTATGGCTACACCTTC,CASSKSRQGVNYGYTF
TRBJ2-1,NA,TRBV3-1/TRBV3-2,NA,TGTGCCAGCAGCCAACCATTCATCTCCTACAATGAGCAGTTCTTC,CASSQPFISYNEQFF
TRBJ2-7,once,TRBV6-5,TRBD2,TGTGCCAGCAGTTTTCTAGCGGACTCCTACGAGCAGTACTTC,CASSFLADSYEQYF
TRBJ1-3,once,TRBV12-3/TRBV12-4,NA,TGTGCCAGCAGTCCGGAGGTAGTTGGGACCATATATTTT,CASSPEVVGTIYF